The 14 T cell receptor beta chains given below trace back to one sample, sequenced in a study of cytomegalovirus exposure and HLA in healthy donors. Measured with immunoSEQ multiplex PCR; TCRdb has only the in-frame clones, and not every one. The table shows about 120,000 clones, with 89% occurring only once. The sequenced material came from PBMCs. The receptors were sampled from a woman aged 18-29 years in good health and CMV-seronegative.

This clone was detected only once. V usage is TRBV5-4 and J usage is TRBJ1-3, with a possible D match to TRBD1 (6 bases). V was trimmed by 4 bases and J by 2 bases, leaving 10 bases between them. In germline, CDR1 is SGHNT, CDR2 YYREEE (reference sequence). This CDR3 spans 14 amino acids. CDR3 sequence (DNA): TGTGCCAGCAGCCTCAAGGGGGCTGGAAACACCATATATTTT. This codes for CASSLKGAGNTIYF.

The genes are TRBV14 and TRBJ2-7; D uncertain. The CDR3 is 13 amino acids. V lost 4 bases and J lost 2, with 9 bases in between. Germline CDR1 is SGHDN and CDR2 is FVKESK. This CDR3 is CASSPLAAYEQYF. The CDR3 DNA reads as TGTGCCAGCAGCCCATTAGCTGCCTACGAGCAGTACTTC.

V is TRBV5-1 and J is TRBJ1-4; TRBD1 matches at 7 bases. Looked up from germline, CDR1 is SGHRS and CDR2 is YFSETQ. This CDR3 contains 16 residues. V lost 3 bases, J lost 7 bases, and 12 bases stayed unmatched. The CDR3 sequence: CASSSAPGQQVEKLFF. The CDR3 DNA sequence: TGCGCCAGCAGCTCTGCCCCGGGACAGCAGGTTGAAAAACTGTTTTTT.

The chain is built from TRBV7-2 and TRBJ1-5; D possibly corresponds to TRBD1 (6 bases). The CDR3 length is 14 residues. Germline V gene data show CDR1 as SGHTA and CDR2 as FQGNSA. Trimming pared 3 bases from V and 1 base from J, leaving 7 bases between. This CDR3 is CASSFQGSNQPQHF. As DNA, the CDR3 is TGTGCCAGCAGCTTCCAGGGGAGCAATCAGCCCCAGCATTTT.

The rearrangement uses TRBV7-9 and TRBJ2-7; possible D gene TRBD2, 5 bases. The germline V gene encodes CDR1 SEHNR and CDR2 FQNEAQ (reference sequence). Trimming removed 1 base at V and 3 bases at J, with 13 bases between. The CDR3 runs 15 residues. As DNA, the CDR3 is TGTGCCAGCAGCTTAGTATTAACCGGGATCTACGAGCAGTACTTC. The encoded protein is CASSLVLTGIYEQYF.

This clone showed up just once. The V gene is TRBV11-2, the J gene TRBJ2-3; D is possibly TRBD2 (6 bases). CDR1 is SGHAT and CDR2 is FQNNGV in the germline V gene. Trimming removed 2 bases from V and 4 bases from J, with 10 bases in between. This CDR3 has 14 residues. The CDR3 is CASSLSGWSDTQYF. Written as DNA, the CDR3 is TGTGCCAGCAGCTTAAGCGGGTGGTCAGATACGCAGTATTTT. Full variable domain (remainder filled in from reference TRBV11-2 and TRBJ2-3): EAGVAQSPRYKIIEKRQSVAFWCNPISGHATLYWYQQILGQGPKLLIQFQNNGVVDDSQLPKDRFSAERLKGVDSTLKIQPAKLEDSAVYLCASSLSGWSDTQYFGPGTRLTVL.

The V call is TRBV19, the J call TRBJ2-7; TRBD1 agrees at 10 bases. Losses at the gene ends were 6 bases for V and 4 bases for J; bases not matched to a gene: 9. Germline V gives CDR1 LNHDA, CDR2 SQIVND (reference sequence). The CDR3 loop spans 15 amino acids. CDR3 sequence: CASSHGTGEPYEQYF. CDR3 in DNA: TGTGCCAGTAGCCATGGGACAGGGGAGCCGTACGAGCAGTACTTC.

The chain carries TRBV27 and TRBJ1-2, with no clear D. Germline V lookup: CDR1 MNHEY, CDR2 SMNVEV (reference sequence). V lost 8 bases to trimming and J lost 4 bases, with 11 bases between them. This CDR3 comprises 12 residues. In DNA, the CDR3 is TGTGCCAGCGGTGGAGTCGTCTATGGCTACACCTTC. Residues: CASGGVVYGYTF.

The gene calls are TRBV7-9 and TRBJ2-5, with D tentatively TRBD2 (6 bases). CDR3 length: 14 residues. V gave up 5 bases and J gave up 9 bases, with 19 bases separating them. Per the germline V gene, CDR1 is SEHNR and CDR2 is FQNEAQ (reference sequence). The CDR3: CASSRDLPLSAQYF. In DNA, the CDR3 is TGTGCCAGCAGCAGGGACTTACCCTTATCGGCCCAGTACTTC.

The CDR3 region is CASSVGWTGNYGYTF. In DNA form, the CDR3 reads TGTGCCAGCAGCGTAGGTTGGACAGGGAACTATGGCTACACCTTC. The rearrangement uses TRBV9 and TRBJ1-2, with TRBD1 identical over 8 bases. Germline CDR1 and CDR2: SGDLS and YYNGEE. CDR3 size: 15 residues. J lost 2 bases, V lost 0 bases, and 3 bases had no gene match. The full variable domain, in which reference TRBV9 and TRBJ1-2 provide the parts outside the CDR3, is DSGVTQTPKHLITATGQRVTLRCSPRSGDLSVYWYQQSLDQGLQFLIQYYNGEERAKGNILERFSAQQFPDLHSELNLSSLELGDSALYFCASSVGWTGNYGYTFGSGTRLTVV.

V and J are TRBV11-3 and TRBJ2-2; 7 bases agree with TRBD1. Germline V lookup: CDR1 SGHNT, CDR2 YENEEA. The CDR3 contains 15 residues. Trimming removed 3 bases from V and 7 bases from J; junction bases left unmatched: 8. The CDR3 nucleotides read TGTGCCAGCAGCTTGGTCCGACAGGGTGGCGGGGAGCTGTTTTTT. Amino acid sequence: CASSLVRQGGGELFF.

This chain uses TRBV7-9 with TRBJ2-7; 7 positions match TRBD1. V shed 2 bases, J shed 4 bases, and the junction held 8 bases outside the gene matches. The CDR3 has 15 residues. Germline CDR1 SEHNR, CDR2 FQNEAQ (reference sequence). The CDR3 is CASSLTGTETYEQYF. For the CDR3, the DNA is TGTGCCAGCAGCTTAACCGGGACAGAGACTTACGAGCAGTACTTC.

About this clone itself: This CDR3 is also generated by other DNA sequences in the sample. DNA of the CDR3: TGCAGCGTTGAAGGACAGGGCTCTGGGGCCAACGTCCTGACTTTC. Translating gives CSVEGQGSGANVLTF. The rearrangement links TRBV29-1 to TRBJ2-6; 7 nucleotides agree with TRBD1. The CDR3 runs to 15 residues. The trim removed 1 base at V and 0 bases at J, leaving 0 bases unmatched. Germline assignment: CDR1 SQVTM and CDR2 ANQGSEA.

V usage is TRBV7-3 and J usage is TRBJ1-1; D ambiguous. V dropped 5 bases and J dropped 6 bases, with 7 bases sitting between them. The CDR3 is made up of 11 amino acids. CDR1 is SGHTA and CDR2 is FQGTGA in the germline V gene. This chain's CDR3 is CASSDGAEAFF. As DNA, the CDR3 is TGTGCCAGCAGCGACGGAGCTGAAGCTTTCTTT.